The sequence of this TCR beta chain was determined in a study of blood T cell repertoires in COVID-19. At the level of the study: Italy, Spain and the United States were the sources of the convalescent and acute COVID-19 samples. The cDNA or gDNA used as material had been derived from T cells, B-cell-depleted T cells, or PBMCs.

Germline CDR1 SGHRS, CDR2 YFSETQ. The V end was cut by 0 bases, the J end by 0 bases, with 11 bases between. CDR3 length: 16 amino acids. This clone showed up just a few times. Other DNA sequences of this sample code for an identical CDR3. As originally analysed: Amplification of reference gene primers was used by the study to estimate nucleated cell counts. TCRdb's copy holds only in-frame clones and misses some; the assay was immunoSEQ multiplex PCR. V and J calls plus clone size are reproduced from that table; the DNA served to infer D and trimming. Counted here are 53,000 or so clones, 77% occurring once; the ten biggest clones make up around 43%.

Input material: peripheral blood. The chain couples TRBV5-1 to TRBJ2-3; tentative D call: TRBD1 (6 bases). This clonotype was sampled from a man in his 70s with active or convalescent COVID-19. The CDR3 protein is CASSLAGDPSTDTQYF. CDR3 nucleotide sequence: TGCGCCAGCAGCTTGGCAGGGGATCCTAGCACAGATACGCAGTATTTT.